A single sample is the source of the 10 T cell receptor beta chains below, sequenced in a study of blood T cell repertoires in COVID-19 (dated by TCRdb to 2020 to 2022). The library was produced with the immunoSEQ multiplex PCR assay. TCRdb re-hosts the immuneACCESS table, in-frame sequences only. Its copies lack some clones; in the studies checked, an unresolved V gene accounts for under half of them, and the cause for the rest is not known. The sample table contains 150,000 to 200,000 clones; only one count was recorded for approximately 90% of them. The ten largest clones add up to roughly 3.9% of the sample. What was sequenced was peripheral blood. The receptors here all came from a man between 18 and 29 years old with active or convalescent COVID-19.

The chain employs TRBV12-3 or TRBV12-4 and TRBJ2-5, with D unresolved. CDR3 size: 13 residues. Trimming left V 6 bases short and J 2 bases short, with 10 bases between. CDR3 loop: CASRMTAQETQYF. The CDR3, as DNA: TGTGCCAGCAGAATGACTGCGCAAGAGACCCAGTACTTC.

The chain joins TRBV4-1 to TRBJ1-1; TRBD1 matches at 7 bases. With 1 base clipped from V and 5 bases from J, the junction kept 10 bases outside the gene matches. Per the germline V gene, CDR1 is MGHRA and CDR2 is YSYEKL. The CDR3 totals 16 residues. CDR3 sequence reads: CASSQGQGVSPTEAFF. The CDR3 bases are TGCGCCAGCAGCCAAGGGCAGGGGGTATCCCCTACTGAAGCTTTCTTT.

This clone was seen a single time. V is TRBV28 and J is TRBJ1-5; possibly TRBD1 for D (6 bases). Germline CDR1 MDHEN, CDR2 SYDVKM. V was trimmed by 7 bases and J by 9 bases, leaving 22 bases between them. CDR3 length: 15 residues. CDR3 protein: CASTQPLQGMGPQHF. Here the CDR3 DNA reads TGTGCCAGCACGCAGCCCCTACAGGGAATGGGGCCCCAGCATTTT. Together with reference TRBV28 and TRBJ1-5, the CDR3 gives the full variable domain: DVKVTQSSRYLVKRTGEKVFLECVQDMDHENMFWYRQDPGLGLRLIYFSYDVKMKEKGDIPEGYSVSREKKERFSLILESASTNQTSMYLCASTQPLQGMGPQHFGDGTRLSIL.

The chain links TRBV6-2 or TRBV6-3 to TRBJ2-1, with D possibly matching TRBD1 (5 bases). The CDR3 has 13 amino acids. V was cut by 6 bases and J by 5 bases, with 11 bases left in between. Germline values: CDR1 MNHEY, CDR2 SVGEGT. In DNA, the CDR3 is TGTGCCAGCAGCTCCGACAGACACAATGAGCAGTTCTTC. Translation: CASSSDRHNEQFF.

This clone was detected once. The chain has TRBV4-3 and TRBJ2-2; D is uncertain. The ends were cut back, 4 bases at V and 8 bases at J, with 20 bases in the middle. CDR1 and CDR2 (germline): LGHNA, YSLEER. CDR3 length: 16 amino acids. Written as DNA, the CDR3 is TGCGCCAGCAGCCCGGTTGCCAGCGCCCGATCGGGGGAGCTGTTTTTT. This translates into CASSPVASARSGELFF.

The chain combines TRBV5-1 with TRBJ2-5; possibly TRBD1 for D (6 bases). The CDR3 sequence is 14 residues long. Trimming left V 2 bases short and J 1 base short, with 9 bases between. Germline V gives CDR1 SGHRS, CDR2 YFSETQ. The CDR3 loop is CASSFGQPQETQYF. The CDR3 DNA is TGCGCCAGCAGCTTCGGACAGCCCCAAGAGACCCAGTACTTC.

This sequence joins TRBV7-2 and TRBJ2-1, with 7 bases that match TRBD2. The CDR3 loop spans 14 amino acids. V dropped 5 bases and J dropped 9; count of bases not matched to a gene: 10. The V gene's germline CDR1 is SGHTA and CDR2 FQGNSA. Here the CDR3 reads CASSDRAGSSEQFF. DNA of the CDR3: TGTGCCAGCAGCGACCGAGCGGGGAGCAGTGAGCAGTTCTTC.

The rearrangement links TRBV9 to TRBJ1-3; 8 bases align to TRBD1. Looked up from germline, CDR1 is SGDLS and CDR2 is YYNGEE. This CDR3 is built from 15 residues. Unmatched junction bases numbered 7, after V lost 4 bases and J lost 4 bases. This chain's CDR3 is CASSTRTGKGNTIYF. CDR3 DNA sequence: TGTGCCAGCAGCACCCGGACAGGGAAAGGAAACACCATATATTTT.

The chain recombines TRBV4-2 with TRBJ2-7, with TRBD2 matching over 7 bases. The CDR3 totals 15 residues. Per germline, CDR1 LGHNA and CDR2 YNFKEQ. V lost 1 base and J lost 7; bases outside the gene matches: 10. CDR3 coding DNA: TGTGCCAGCAGCCAAGGATCGGGACTACCCGGGGAGCAGTACTTC. It specifies CASSQGSGLPGEQYF.

The chain has TRBV7-9 and TRBJ1-4, with 9 bases that match TRBD1. Losses at the gene ends were 6 bases for V and 6 bases for J; bases not matched to a gene: 2. The CDR3 covers 13 residues. The germline V gene has CDR1 SEHNR and CDR2 FQNEAQ (reference sequence). For the CDR3, the DNA is TGTGCCAGCAGGGGACAGGGCCATGAAAAACTGTTTTTT. This translates into CASRGQGHEKLFF.